This entry is about one T cell receptor beta chain. Its antigen is still unknown. Per sample, reverse transcription was split into eight reactions. Added by template switching were UMIs that each held a 6-nucleotide sample barcode. TCRdb re-called the 5' RACE reads and shows each CDR3 protein once, DNA omitted. Across under 150,000 distinct CDR3 sequences, the top ten clones capture roughly 2.5% of the sample. The data are from a study of monozygotic twins with inflammatory bowel disease. Whole-study findings and limits: With inverse Simpson as the measure, TCRbeta diversity was lower in IBD patients than in healthy co-twins.

Germline V gene sequence: CDR1 ENHRY, CDR2 SYGVKD. This CDR3 is 16 amino acids long. Donors gave about 2.5 ml of blood apiece. Material for sequencing was blood. The sequence came from a human donor with ulcerative colitis or Crohn's disease, or a healthy co-twin of an affected twin (not recorded which). V usage is TRBV10-3 and J usage is TRBJ1-1; TCRdb indicates TRBD1, and absent DNA this call remains unverified. The CDR3 loop is CAISEYRGLASTEAFF.